This TCR beta chain stems from a study of T cells in tuberculosis. Study as a whole: The T cells targeted glucose monomycolate, a mycobacterial lipid, via CD1B. Blood was taken before or within 7 days of anti-tuberculosis therapy.

The study's findings and limits: Cases with active tuberculosis were adults, while controls were adolescents.

Sequencing used immunoSEQ multiplex PCR; TCRdb keeps in-frame clones, though not all of them. The sample carries under 30,000 clones, around 92% recorded once. Time point given: new active TB diagnosis, blood taken before or within 7 days of starting treatment. Concerning this clone: Its target is unknown.

The ends were cut back, 1 base at V and 6 bases at J, with 15 bases in the middle. This CDR3 has 15 residues. Germline V gene data show CDR1 as SNHLY and CDR2 as FYNNEI. The sample consisted of PBMCs, taken at tuberculosis diagnosis. The clonotype comes from an adult with tuberculosis. The chain is built from TRBV2 and TRBJ1-2; D remains ambiguous. The CDR3 DNA is TGTGCCAGCAGTGAAGGGAGAGTGGAGAGGGATGGCTACACCTTC. This codes for CASSEGRVERDGYTF.